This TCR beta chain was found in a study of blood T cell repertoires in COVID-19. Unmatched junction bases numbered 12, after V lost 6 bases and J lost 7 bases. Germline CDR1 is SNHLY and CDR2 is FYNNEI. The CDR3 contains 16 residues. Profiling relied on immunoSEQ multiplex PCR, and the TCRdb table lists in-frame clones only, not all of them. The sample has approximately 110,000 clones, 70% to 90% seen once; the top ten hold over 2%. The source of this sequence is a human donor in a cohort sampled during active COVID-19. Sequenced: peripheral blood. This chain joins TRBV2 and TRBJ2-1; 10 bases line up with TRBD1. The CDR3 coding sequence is TGTGCCAGCAGGAGCCTGCCCGGGACAGGGGAAAATGAGCAGTTCTTC. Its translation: CASRSLPGTGENEQFF.